A selection of T cell receptor beta chains follows, all from one sample in a study of response to subunit inactivated influenza vaccine. TCRdb reanalysed the RT-PCR reads using MiXCR and keeps one entry per CDR3 protein. This table has hundreds of thousands of distinct CDR3 sequences, 13% appearing once. This material consisted of PBMCs from blood, taken 40 to 50 days after vaccination. The source of these receptors is a man aged 45-65 years who received an inactivated influenza vaccine. The CDR3 runs from the conserved cysteine through the conserved F or W. The D gene is left open where the match is weak. Part of the rows lack a size; the others show once, few, many or a class for expanded clones.

J gene: TRBJ2-2
V gene: TRBV12-3/TRBV12-4
D gene: TRBD1
CDR3 length: 12
clone size: many
CDR3 protein: CASSLTGGELFF
CDR3 DNA: TGTGCCAGCAGTTTGACAGGGGGTGAGCTGTTTTTT

J gene: TRBJ1-5
V gene: TRBV7-9
D gene: TRBD1
CDR3 length: 15
clone size: .
CDR3 protein: CASSRSGTDNQPQHF
CDR3 DNA: TGTGCCAGCAGCCGCTCCGGGACAGATAATCAGCCCCAGCATTTT

J gene: TRBJ2-7
V gene: TRBV7-6
D gene: TRBD1
CDR3 length: 17
clone size: .
CDR3 protein: CASSLGSLRQGLYEQYF
CDR3 DNA: TGTGCCAGCAGCTTAGGATCGCTGCGACAGGGTCTTTACGAGCAGTACTTC

J gene: TRBJ2-2
V gene: TRBV7-9
D gene: .
CDR3 length: 14
clone size: .
CDR3 protein: CASSYRMNTGELFF
CDR3 DNA: TGTGCCAGCAGCTACAGAATGAACACCGGGGAGCTGTTTTTT

J gene: TRBJ2-4
V gene: TRBV29-1
D gene: TRBD1
CDR3 length: 14
clone size: .
CDR3 protein: CSVGPDRGENIQYF
CDR3 DNA: TGCAGCGTGGGTCCGGACAGGGGAGAAAACATTCAGTACTTC

J gene: TRBJ1-1
V gene: TRBV5-1
D gene: .
CDR3 length: 14
clone size: few
CDR3 protein: CASSSDPRDTEAFF
CDR3 DNA: TGCGCCAGCAGCTCGGACCCCCGGGACACTGAAGCTTTCTTT

J gene: TRBJ1-2
V gene: TRBV20-1
D gene: .
CDR3 length: 16
clone size: .
CDR3 protein: CSARDLSPNINYGYTF
CDR3 DNA: TGCAGTGCTAGAGATCTGTCCCCAAACATTAACTATGGCTACACCTTC

J gene: TRBJ2-1
V gene: TRBV3-1
D gene: TRBD2
CDR3 length: 16
clone size: .
CDR3 protein: CASSQASSGRANEQFF
CDR3 DNA: TGTGCCAGCAGCCAAGCCAGTAGCGGGAGGGCCAATGAGCAGTTCTTC

J gene: TRBJ2-5
V gene: TRBV7-2
D gene: TRBD1
CDR3 length: 16
clone size: .
CDR3 protein: CASSLVYVTGEETQYF
CDR3 DNA: TGTGCCAGCAGCTTAGTGTATGTGACAGGGGAAGAGACCCAGTACTTC

J gene: TRBJ1-4
V gene: TRBV5-1
D gene: .
CDR3 length: 15
clone size: .
CDR3 protein: CASSSASQANEKLFF
CDR3 DNA: TGCGCCAGCAGCTCAGCCTCCCAAGCTAATGAAAAACTGTTTTTT

J gene: TRBJ2-2
V gene: TRBV20-1
D gene: .
CDR3 length: 16
clone size: .
CDR3 protein: CSASLAGLGNTGELFF
CDR3 DNA: TGCAGTGCTAGTTTGGCGGGCCTAGGAAACACCGGGGAGCTGTTTTTT

J gene: TRBJ2-3
V gene: TRBV27
D gene: .
CDR3 length: 15
clone size: few
CDR3 protein: CASSWDGRGPDTQYF
CDR3 DNA: TGTGCCAGCAGTTGGGACGGGAGAGGACCGGATACGCAGTATTTT

J gene: TRBJ2-3
V gene: TRBV10-3
D gene: .
CDR3 length: 13
clone size: few
CDR3 protein: CAISEPNTDTQYF
CDR3 DNA: TGTGCCATCAGTGAACCTAACACAGATACGCAGTATTTT

J gene: TRBJ2-1
V gene: TRBV29-1
D gene: TRBD2
CDR3 length: 17
clone size: few
CDR3 protein: CSVDRPPRATSGNEQFF
CDR3 DNA: TGCAGCGTTGATCGGCCCCCGAGAGCGACTAGCGGGAACGAGCAGTTCTTC

J gene: TRBJ1-3
V gene: TRBV10-3
D gene: .
CDR3 length: 16
clone size: many
CDR3 protein: CAISQPGGFTGNTIYF
CDR3 DNA: TGTGCCATCTCACAACCTGGGGGTTTCACTGGAAACACCATATATTTT

J gene: TRBJ2-1
V gene: TRBV11-1
D gene: TRBD2
CDR3 length: 15
clone size: few
CDR3 protein: CASSLPGGNRREQFF
CDR3 DNA: TGTGCCAGCAGCTTACCGGGAGGAAACCGTCGGGAGCAGTTCTTC

J gene: TRBJ2-7
V gene: TRBV20-1
D gene: TRBD1
CDR3 length: 16
clone size: .
CDR3 protein: CSARGHRQGAASEQYF
CDR3 DNA: TGCAGTGCTAGAGGACACAGACAGGGGGCTGCTAGCGAGCAGTACTTC

J gene: TRBJ2-7
V gene: TRBV11-2
D gene: TRBD1
CDR3 length: 12
clone size: once
CDR3 protein: CASSSDRGQQYF
CDR3 DNA: TGTGCCAGCAGCTCGGACAGGGGCCAGCAGTACTTC

J gene: TRBJ1-6
V gene: TRBV12-3/TRBV12-4
D gene: .
CDR3 length: 13
clone size: many
CDR3 protein: CASSPQINSPLHF
CDR3 DNA: TGTGCCAGCAGTCCCCAAATCAATTCACCCCTCCACTTT

J gene: TRBJ2-1
V gene: TRBV29-1
D gene: .
CDR3 length: 12
clone size: .
CDR3 protein: CSVMRSYNEQFF
CDR3 DNA: TGCAGCGTGATGCGCTCCTACAATGAGCAGTTCTTC

J gene: TRBJ2-3
V gene: TRBV10-3
D gene: .
CDR3 length: 13
clone size: .
CDR3 protein: CATTGELQDTQYF
CDR3 DNA: TGTGCCACCACTGGTGAACTACAAGATACGCAGTATTTT

J gene: TRBJ2-1
V gene: TRBV6-2/TRBV6-3
D gene: .
CDR3 length: 16
clone size: .
CDR3 protein: CASSPPALLSYNEQFF
CDR3 DNA: TGTGCCAGCAGCCCTCCAGCTTTACTTTCCTACAATGAGCAGTTCTTC